This TCR beta chain originates from a study of T cell clonotyping in hematopoietic cell transplantation. In germline, CDR1 is SGHRS, CDR2 YFSETQ. Trimming shortened V by 3 bases and J by 7 bases, and 10 bases separated the two germline ends. The CDR3 is made up of 12 amino acids. Using immunoSEQ multiplex PCR, the repertoire was profiled, and TCRdb retains in-frame clones only, with some absent. The profile shows 8,000 to 10,000 clones, over 85% of them singletons. V usage is TRBV5-1 and J usage is TRBJ1-1; D is perhaps TRBD1 (6 bases). The sample consisted of PBMCs, taken 100 days after allogeneic stem cell transplant. The TCR was taken from a male patient aged 50 or older who had an allogeneic stem cell transplant from a related donor, so T cells may come from the graft donor. Some clones in this sample may be carry-over from other donors' samples. The CDR3 spells CASSWRGIEAFF. DNA for the CDR3: TGCGCCAGCAGCTGGAGGGGGATTGAAGCTTTCTTT.